These 23 T cell receptor beta chains share one sample of origin, sequenced in a study of blood T cell repertoires in COVID-19. Some clones are missing from TCRdb's copy, which holds only in-frame ones; the method was immunoSEQ multiplex PCR. The sample holds a few hundred thousand clones, about 89% seen once. Sequenced input: peripheral blood. The receptors here all came from a woman aged 60 to 75 with acute or convalescent COVID-19.

This clone was seen only once. CDR3 residues: CASSLPSRISGETQYF. CDR3 nucleotides: TGCGCCAGCAGCCTCCCCTCGCGGATCAGCGGGGAGACCCAGTACTTC. The chain is built from TRBV4-1 and TRBJ2-5; tentatively, D is TRBD2 (6 bases). This CDR3 region has 16 residues. CDR1 is MGHRA and CDR2 is YSYEKL in the germline V gene. Trimming left V 4 bases short and J 5 bases short, with 20 bases between.

V and J are TRBV2 and TRBJ2-2; tentative D call: TRBD1 (6 bases). This CDR3 region has 17 residues. Germline values: CDR1 SNHLY, CDR2 FYNNEI. V was shortened by 6 bases and J by 0 bases, with 17 bases between the two germline ends. CDR3 residues: CASSHRTAFTNTGELFF. The DNA for the CDR3 is TGTGCCAGCAGCCATAGGACAGCGTTTACGAACACCGGGGAGCTGTTTTTT.

V is TRBV24-1 and J is TRBJ1-1, with TRBD1 as a possible D gene (6 bases). Germline V gene lookup returns CDR1 KGHDR and CDR2 SFDVKD. CDR3 length equals 16 residues. Trimming took 2 bases from V and 4 from J, leaving 16 bases between them. Written as DNA, the CDR3 is TGTGCCACCAGTGATTCCCCGACAGGAGATAGCACTGAAGCTTTCTTT. Translated, it gives CATSDSPTGDSTEAFF.

The chain is built from TRBV12-3 or TRBV12-4 and TRBJ2-7; perhaps TRBD2 as D (5 bases). This CDR3 comprises 13 residues. Trimming cost V 7 bases and J 5 bases, with 15 bases left between them. The CDR3 loop is CASIEYPGNEQYF. The DNA for the CDR3 is TGTGCCAGCATCGAATACCCGGGGAACGAGCAGTACTTC.

The chain links TRBV5-4 to TRBJ2-5, with TRBD2 identical over 9 bases. V lost 3 bases, J lost 2 bases, and 5 bases stayed unmatched. Germline CDR1 is SGHNT and CDR2 is YYREEE (reference sequence). This CDR3 comprises 15 residues. CDR3 in amino acids: CASSYPSGKQETQYF. Written as DNA, the CDR3 is TGTGCCAGCAGCTACCCTAGCGGGAAACAAGAGACCCAGTACTTC.

The chain combines TRBV9 with TRBJ2-1; D possibly corresponds to TRBD2 (5 bases). Looked up from germline, CDR1 is SGDLS and CDR2 is YYNGEE. CDR3 length: 15 residues. Deletions cut 0 bases from V and 4 bases from J, with 11 bases between. The chain's CDR3 is CASSVGARGYNEQFF. The CDR3 coding sequence is TGTGCCAGCAGCGTAGGCGCGCGCGGGTACAATGAGCAGTTCTTC.

The chain is built from TRBV28 and TRBJ2-2; 10 nucleotides align to TRBD2. The CDR3 extends over 15 amino acids. Trimming at V came to 8 bases and at J to 6 bases, leaving 9 bases not matched to a gene. CDR1 is MDHEN and CDR2 is SYDVKM in the germline V gene. The DNA for the CDR3 is TGTGCCAGCCAATTAGCGGGAGGCGTATCCGGGGAGCTGTTTTTT. Amino acids: CASQLAGGVSGELFF.

The V gene is TRBV5-4, the J gene TRBJ1-4; perhaps TRBD1 as D (6 bases). Germline V gene lookup returns CDR1 SGHNT and CDR2 YYREEE (reference sequence). The CDR3 runs 16 residues. V was cut by 4 bases and J by 3 bases, with 16 bases left in between. CDR3 sequence: CASSDLHRDANEKLFF. CDR3 nucleotides: TGTGCCAGCAGCGACCTACACAGGGATGCTAATGAAAAACTGTTTTTT.

The chain carries TRBV4-1 and TRBJ2-5; the D gene is possibly TRBD2 (5 bases). Trimming removed 0 bases from V and 5 bases from J, with 13 bases in between. The length of the CDR3 is 15 residues. Germline CDR1 and CDR2: MGHRA and YSYEKL. The chain's CDR3 is CASSQDRAGWETQYF. CDR3 DNA: TGCGCCAGCAGCCAAGATCGGGCGGGCTGGGAGACCCAGTACTTC.

The V call is TRBV7-9, the J call TRBJ1-6; 8 nucleotides line up with TRBD1. This CDR3 contains 14 residues. Unmatched junction bases numbered 7, after V lost 5 bases and J lost 10 bases. Per germline, CDR1 SEHNR and CDR2 FQNEAQ (reference sequence). In DNA, the CDR3 is TGTGCCAGCAGCCCTGGGACAGGCGGCTCACCCCTCCACTTT. Translating gives CASSPGTGGSPLHF.

The chain links TRBV7-9 to TRBJ1-4; tentatively, D is TRBD1 (5 bases). The CDR3 covers 15 residues. The germline V and J ends were trimmed by 3 bases and 3 bases, with 11 bases remaining between them. Germline V gene sequence: CDR1 SEHNR, CDR2 FQNEAQ (reference sequence). The CDR3 DNA is TGTGCCAGCAGCTTCTACCAGGGTCCTAATGAAAAACTGTTTTTT. It is translated as CASSFYQGPNEKLFF.

The chain employs TRBV6-6 and TRBJ2-1; TRBD2 matches 7 bases. The germline CDR1 and CDR2 sequences are MNHNY and SVGAGI (reference sequence). The CDR3 consists of 14 residues. Trimming at V came to 4 bases and at J to 5 bases, leaving 5 bases not matched to a gene. The CDR3 protein is CASSLGGTDNEQFF. The CDR3 nucleotides are TGTGCCAGCAGTTTGGGGGGGACGGACAATGAGCAGTTCTTC.

The chain has TRBV7-2 and TRBJ1-2, with 11 bases matching TRBD1. The CDR3 covers 14 residues. With V trimmed by 5 bases and J by 5 bases, 4 bases remained unmatched. Per the germline V gene, CDR1 is SGHTA and CDR2 is FQGNSA. The CDR3 DNA reads TGTGCCAGCAGCCGGGGACAGGGGGAATATGGCTACACCTTC. Translated: CASSRGQGEYGYTF.

This chain uses TRBV19 with TRBJ2-7; a possible D gene is TRBD2 (6 bases). This CDR3 region has 11 residues. The V gene lost 7 bases and the J gene lost 9 bases, with 13 bases spanning the gap. Germline values: CDR1 LNHDA, CDR2 SQIVND (reference sequence). The CDR3 DNA is TGTGCCAGTAATGATGCGGGGCGGCAGTACTTC. It yields the protein CASNDAGRQYF.

The chain has TRBV5-8 and TRBJ2-5; TRBD1 aligns across 8 bases. The CDR3 runs to 14 residues. Looked up from germline, CDR1 is SGHTS and CDR2 is YDEGEE. Trimming at V came to 4 bases and at J to 5 bases, leaving 7 bases not matched to a gene. For the CDR3, the DNA is TGTGCCAGCAGCGCTCAGGGGGCAGGGGAGACCCAGTACTTC. Residues: CASSAQGAGETQYF.

The chain links TRBV12-3 or TRBV12-4 to TRBJ1-4, with D uncertain. The V end lost 3 bases, the J end lost 5 bases, and 7 bases lay between the germline ends. This CDR3 is built from 13 residues. The CDR3 loop reads CASSFDSNEKLFF. The DNA of the CDR3 is TGTGCCAGCAGTTTTGATAGCAATGAAAAACTGTTTTTT.

The chain combines TRBV7-2 with TRBJ1-3, with D possibly being TRBD1 (5 bases). Trimming took 5 bases from V and 4 from J, leaving 12 bases between them. Germline V gene lookup returns CDR1 SGHTA and CDR2 FQGNSA. This CDR3 contains 14 residues. The CDR3 is CASSQQGGGNTIYF. In DNA form, the CDR3 reads TGTGCCAGCAGCCAGCAGGGAGGGGGAAACACCATATATTTT. Together with reference TRBV7-2 and TRBJ1-3, the CDR3 gives the full variable domain: GAGVSQSPSNKVTEKGKDVELRCDPISGHTALYWYRQSLGQGLEFLIYFQGNSAPDKSGLPSDRFSAERTGGSVSTLTIQRTQQEDSAVYLCASSQQGGGNTIYFGEGSWLTVV.

This rearrangement joins TRBV29-1 to TRBJ2-1; tentatively, D is TRBD2 (6 bases). Germline CDR1 reads SQVTM; CDR2 reads ANQGSEA. There are 11 residues in the CDR3. V was trimmed by 8 bases and J by 4 bases, leaving 9 bases between them. The CDR3 region has the DNA TGCAGCATGGGGGGTTACAATGAGCAGTTCTTC. Protein: CSMGGYNEQFF.

The sample holds one count of this clone. The chain couples TRBV29-1 to TRBJ2-7, with 12 bases that match TRBD1. CDR3 size: 13 residues. Germline CDR1 SQVTM, CDR2 ANQGSEA. With V trimmed by 7 bases and J by 2 bases, 3 bases remained unmatched. CDR3 bases: TGCAGCGGAGGGGACAGGGGGCCCTACGAGCAGTACTTC. Residues: CSGGDRGPYEQYF.

As for this clone: The sample has other DNA sequences that encode this CDR3 too. The rearrangement uses TRBV18 and TRBJ2-7, with a possible D match to TRBD1 (5 bases). Per germline, CDR1 KGHSH and CDR2 LQKENI. Trimming shortened V by 4 bases and J by 0 bases, and 7 bases separated the two germline ends. The CDR3 contains 13 residues. The CDR3 loop is CASSRDSSYEQYF. The CDR3 nucleotides are TGTGCCAGCTCACGCGACAGCTCCTACGAGCAGTACTTC.

The J gene is TRBJ2-3, the V gene TRBV6-2 or TRBV6-3; D might be TRBD1 (6 bases). The germline CDR1 and CDR2 sequences are MNHEY and SVGEGT. The CDR3 totals 18 residues. The germline V and J ends were trimmed by 2 bases and 1 base, with 19 bases remaining between them. The CDR3 nucleotides read TGTGCCAGCAGTTACGGCAGGGGATTTACCTTACGCACAGATACGCAGTATTTT. Protein product: CASSYGRGFTLRTDTQYF.

The genes are TRBV28 and TRBJ2-7; possibly TRBD1 for D (5 bases). Looked up from germline, CDR1 is MDHEN and CDR2 is SYDVKM. V lost 6 bases, J lost 5 bases, and 14 bases lay in between. The CDR3 consists of 13 residues. CDR3 region: CASRESGLDEQYF. The CDR3 DNA reads as TGTGCCAGCAGGGAATCAGGGTTAGACGAGCAGTACTTC.

The CDR3 here is CASTALTRSNEQFF. The CDR3 coding sequence is TGTGCCAGCACCGCTCTTACACGTTCCAATGAGCAGTTCTTC. The rearrangement joins TRBV27 to TRBJ2-1; no clear D. Trimming left V 7 bases short and J 6 bases short, with 16 bases between. The CDR3 totals 14 residues. Germline CDR1 MNHEY, CDR2 SMNVEV (reference sequence).